The T cell receptor (beta chain) under discussion was sequenced for a study of T cell responses to AZD1222 COVID-19 vaccine. The V gene's germline CDR1 is MNHEY and CDR2 SVGEGT. CDR3 size: 13 residues. V shed 2 bases and J shed 6 bases, with 11 bases lying between them. Clones were sequenced by immunoSEQ multiplex PCR, and TCRdb holds only the in-frame ones, with some missing. The sample lists approximately 120,000 clones, over 85% seen once, with about 3% in the top ten. This clone turned up a few times. The J gene is TRBJ2-7, the V gene TRBV6-2 or TRBV6-3, with D unresolved. Sequencing was performed on peripheral blood, taken on day 0 of AZD1222 vaccination. This TCR was sampled from an adult in good health. The CDR3 coding sequence is TGTGCCAGCAGTTACGAGGAAAAGAGCGAGCAGTACTTC. This encodes CASSYEEKSEQYF.